The clone carrying this T cell receptor beta chain was counted at least ten times. Via MiXCR, TCRdb re-called the 5' RACE reads, giving one row per CDR3 protein. The sample consists of about 60,000 distinct CDR3 sequences, 16% of them appearing once. This CDR3 has 13 amino acids. V lost 8 bases to trimming and J lost 2 bases, with 12 bases between them. Germline lookup yields CDR1 SEHNR and CDR2 FQNEAQ (reference sequence). The sample comes from a study of T cells of healthy individuals. The J gene is TRBJ1-2, the V gene TRBV7-9; D unresolved. This clonotype originated in a human donor in good health. The DNA of the CDR3 is TGTGCCAGCGCAACTGAAGTGAACTATGGCTACACCTTC. Translation: CASATEVNYGYTF. Full variable domain (remainder filled in from reference TRBV7-9 and TRBJ1-2): DTGVSQNPRHKITKRGQNVTFRCDPISEHNRLYWYRQTLGQGPEFLTYFQNEAQLEKSRLLSDRFSAERPKGSFSTLEIQRTEQGDSAMYLCASATEVNYGYTFGSGTRLTVV.